A single T cell receptor beta chain is shown here with its context. What it binds is not known. One end of the junction varies from germline; a read error may be responsible. The template was RNA from unsorted bulk tissue. A modified ARM-PCR protocol with three rounds of nested PCR amplified TCRbeta. A single record per CDR3 protein comes from TCRdb applying MiXCR to the multiplex PCR reads. The sample lists 200,000 to 250,000 distinct CDR3 sequences, over 55% occurring once. This sample is drawn from a study of tumor and adjacent non-tumor tissue in lung cancer. The CDR3 consists of 18 residues. Germline CDR1 is LGHNA and CDR2 is YNFKEQ. Study-wide results and limits: Tumor tissue had significantly higher TCR diversity than normal lung. Top 100 clones took a larger repertoire share in normal lung. Patients with more diverse tumor TCRs had worse survival.

Sample: lung tumor tissue. The chain recombines TRBV4-2 with TRBJ2-7; 14 bases are a match to TRBD2. This receptor was obtained from a man aged 60 to 75 with non-small cell lung cancer. CDR3 amino acids: CTSSPSVTSGRATYKQYF. Here the CDR3 DNA reads TGTACCAGCAGCCCTTCCGTGACTAGCGGGAGGGCCACCTACAAGCAGTACTTC.